This entry features one TCR beta chain sequence. Its binding antigen is unknown. Per-base qualities were not stored, and no clone one base away is much larger. The data were obtained in a study of cytomegalovirus exposure and HLA in healthy donors (dated by TCRdb to the late 2010s). For the wider study: In an earlier analysis of roughly 590 of the donors, 276 Gb of sequence data and 117 million unique TCR beta sequences from some 170 million T cells were reported. The aim of the study was to test whether cataloging public T cell receptors could identify signatures of past pathogen exposure. To study patterns of TCR occurrence, a later analysis re-analyzed previously published TCR beta repertoires from around 700 donors and added high-resolution HLA genotyping. In addition to the first cohort of 650 to 800 subjects, a separate validation cohort of 120 different subjects was used. An earlier analysis of roughly 600 of the donors used high-throughput TCR beta sequencing to judge whether each TCR beta V gene segment behaved as functional or pseudogenic. The number of typed donors differed by locus: roughly 629-640 for A, B, C, DRB1 and DQB1; 500 to 550 for DQA1; 600 to 610 for DPA1; and some 470 for DPB1. The study used immunosequencing to profile the T cell repertoires of 666 subjects and linked those repertoires to cytomegalovirus serostatus. Of the approximately 400 genotyped donors, less than 85% were placed in the genetic ancestry cluster associated with self-reported Caucasian donors. Approximately 310 gigabases of sequencing data and tens of millions of unique TCR sequences were included in an early release covering around 650 HLA-typed donors. In a later genetic analysis, genome-wide SNP genotypes for about three fifths of the roughly 670 donors were used, and that subset was treated as a discovery cohort. Both class I and class II loci were covered by HLA typing, at four-digit resolution. To predict cytomegalovirus infection status, the study brought together high-throughput TCR immunosequencing, statistical association of individual TCRs with disease status, and machine learning. Among around 400 genotyped donors of the cohort, an average of around 250,000 unique TCR beta nucleotide sequences was sequenced per donor, of which 15% to 20% were non-productive. Donor age, sex, ethnicity and CMV serostatus were compiled together with the repertoire data. Every discovery cohort repertoire had been produced on one sequencing platform. Rather than drawing on any new phenotypic data, the later analysis identified candidate immune exposures from TCR beta sequences and the way those sequences occurred across donors. Because of strong linkage in the cohort, roughly 5 DR-DQ haplotypes were treated as single units for association and clustering. What the work shows at the level of the full study, not this receptor alone: In a later analysis, TCR association rates were found to vary across HLA loci, with the most associated TCRs seen for DRB1 alleles and the fewest for HLA-C alleles. It was suggested by the authors that the approach could potentially be generalized to other disease states and immunological phenotypes. A later genetic analysis reported fewer N-insertions in productive TCRs among donors in an Asian-associated ancestry cluster than the approximately 670-donor mean. A further reported finding was that TCR beta sequences accurately predicted the HLA-A and HLA-B alleles for most subjects in the first cohort. Strong co-occurrence of HLA alleles, especially DR and DQ, made assigning TCR associations to individual alleles difficult. Around 16 rarely observed V segments, including chromosome 9 orphons, were excluded from the earlier analysis of some 590 of the donors because counts were too low. An association between a missense DCLRE1C variant and V-gene and J-gene trimming of TCR beta chains was found in a later genetic analysis and replicated in an independent cohort. At a false discovery rate of 0.05, a later analysis linked about 16,000 TCR beta sequences to specific HLA alleles. In vitro tests confirmed that a few of the cytomegalovirus-associated TCR beta chains recognize cytomegalovirus antigens. Immune exposure information for the cohort was limited to CMV serostatus. Because HLA typing was missing for some donors at each locus, association tests included only the typed subset. The study gave a list of roughly 150 TCR beta chains associated with cytomegalovirus. Roughly uniform sequencing depth across donors was assumed in presence/absence analyses, although this assumption may not hold. Linkage disequilibrium might explain the correlated functional status among segregating V segments, but an unknown experimental factor could not be ruled out. In this cohort, only TCR beta chains were sequenced, and detectable features were limited by the absence of alpha or paired-chain data. Some IMGT-functional V segments, including TRBV6-2 and TRBV6-3, could not be told apart with the 87-base-pair reads, so those segments were excluded. In a later analysis, HLA-associated TCR beta chains were found to be more clonally expanded and to have lower generation probabilities than equally common non-associated chains. Most TCR sequences were observed very rarely across donors, whereas some public TCRs were present in many individuals. A later analysis found that most CMV-associated TCR beta chains appeared HLA-restricted, with HLA associations seemingly driven largely by CMV exposure. In a later analysis, several top co-occurrence clusters were reported to appear linked to parvovirus B19, influenza, CMV and Epstein-Barr virus. Cytomegalovirus status was reported to be diagnosed by the classifier with high specificity and sensitivity in both the original and validation cohorts. In an earlier analysis of approximately 600 of the donors, most TCR beta V segments were observed in productive rearrangements about 90% or about 30% of the time, broadly matching IMGT annotations. A cluster of highly shared sequence variants was judged likely to represent a technical artifact of the sequencing pipeline.

The cohort consisted of 600 or so healthy bone marrow donors. Cohort members were all nominally healthy when sampled, although unrecorded immune exposures were likely present. The donor was CMV seronegative and belonged to the group of several hundred seronegative cohort members. A peripheral blood sample was provided by each donor, and peripheral blood mononuclear cells were used for TCR beta sequencing. Genomic DNA was extracted from the blood cell samples with the Qiagen DNeasy Blood Extraction Kit. Libraries were constructed by the immunoSEQ multiplex PCR assay. The multiplex PCR relied on a mix of 60 forward primers for TCR Vbeta segments and 13 reverse primers for TCR Jbeta segments. The CDR3 region of rearranged TCR beta genes was amplified from genomic DNA with a multiplex PCR assay. Amplified TCR beta libraries were sequenced as 87-base-pair reads on the Illumina HiSeq System. For the original study's pipeline: Across the roughly 700 repertoires, a later analysis counted around 80 million unique TCR beta chains, roughly 11 million of which were shared by at least two donors. To remove PCR and sequencing errors, raw reads were error-corrected and collapsed into unique sequences using a nearest-neighbor algorithm that merged closely related sequences. CDR3 sequences were aligned to IMGT reference sequences to assign V, D and J gene segments. Each retained sequence needed at least a six-nucleotide match to both a V gene segment and a J gene segment. Rearrangements were classified as productive when the CDR3 lacked stop codons and remained in frame with V and J, and all other rearrangements were classified as non-productive. CDR3 was defined by IMGT convention, running from the second conserved V-encoded cysteine to the conserved J-encoded phenylalanine. In an earlier analysis of approximately 500 of the donors, sequences lacking an unambiguous match to a single V gene segment were excluded. An earlier analysis of fewer than 750 of the donors called V segments functional above 56.7% productive rearrangements and segregating when the between-donor standard deviation exceeded 5%. A statistical classification framework was built for diagnosing cytomegalovirus status from the catalog of TCR beta chain sequences. V and J gene assignment, in a later analysis, came from comparing TCR nucleotide sequences with IMGT/GENE-DB human TR gene sequences. The TCRdist pipeline was used in a later analysis to assign CDR3 sequences and most-parsimonious VDJ recombination scenarios. In a later analysis, every TCR beta chain was defined by the combination of its CDR3 amino acid sequence and its V-gene family, and reads without a unique V-gene family were dropped. A later analysis removed 592 highly shared, low-generation-probability nucleotide sequences to deal with suspected cross-contamination and a sequencing artifact. In a later analysis, a clonal expansion index for each public chain was calculated from normalized within-repertoire ranks of inferred template counts. In a later analysis, generation probabilities were computed with a VDJ recombination model fitted to out-of-frame rearrangements, and the resulting probabilities were checked against IGoR. In a later analysis, TCR-TCR, TCR-HLA and TCR-CMV co-occurrence was scored with hypergeometric tests, and a repertoire-size bias correction was applied to TCR pairs. To estimate false discovery rates, a later analysis permuted the HLA or CMV assignments 20 times. In a later analysis, co-occurring TCRs were grouped using DBSCAN, and TCRdist sequence similarity was added for clustering within HLA-allele-positive subsets. For co-occurrence clustering, repertoires with fewer than 30,000 or more than 120,000 public chains were excluded, along with several repertoires with anomalous nucleotide sharing. TCRdb retrieved this table from immuneACCESS and kept in-frame rearrangements only. Not all clones are present; in checked studies, unresolved V genes account for under half, and no reason is known for the remainder. The DNA gave D and trimming, while V, J and clone size come from that table. The sample yields approximately 220,000 clones; over 75% were counted once. The ten largest account for around 1.8% of the sample.

At the junction V is shortened by 2 bases and J by 3 bases; bases outside the gene matches: 3. The CDR3 spans 15 residues, from the cysteine through the phenylalanine. The only DNA kept is the CDR3, 45 bases in frame from the first base. Taken from the germline V gene, the CDR1 and CDR2 loops are MNHEY and SVGAGI. The rearrangement joined TRBV6-5 to TRBJ2-7; 11 middle bases align to TRBD1. The sequence came from a young man in good health and CMV-seronegative. The specimen sequenced was PBMCs. The DNA sequence follows: TGTGCCAGCAGTTACGGGACAGGGGGTCACTACGAGCAGTACTTC. It translates as CASSYGTGGHYEQYF.